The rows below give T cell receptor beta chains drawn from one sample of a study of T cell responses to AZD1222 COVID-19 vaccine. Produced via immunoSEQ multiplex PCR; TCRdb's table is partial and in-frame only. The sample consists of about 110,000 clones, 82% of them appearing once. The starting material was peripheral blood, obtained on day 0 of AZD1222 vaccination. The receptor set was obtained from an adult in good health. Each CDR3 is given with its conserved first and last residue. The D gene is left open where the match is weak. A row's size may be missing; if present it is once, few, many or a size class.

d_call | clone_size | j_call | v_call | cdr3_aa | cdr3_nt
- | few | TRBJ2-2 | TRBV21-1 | CASSNGSKSYSTGELFF | TGTGCCAGCAGCAATGGTAGCAAAAGTTATTCAACCGGGGAGCTGTTTTTT
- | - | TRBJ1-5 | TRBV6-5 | CASSHRAHQPQHF | TGTGCCAGCTCACACAGGGCCCATCAGCCCCAGCATTTT
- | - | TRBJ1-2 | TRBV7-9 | CASSLLNRDYGYTF | TGTGCCAGCAGCTTACTTAACAGAGACTATGGCTACACCTTC
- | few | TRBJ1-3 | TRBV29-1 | CSVETSGNTIYF | TGCAGCGTTGAGACATCCGGAAACACCATATATTTT
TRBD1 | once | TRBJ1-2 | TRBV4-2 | CASSRHDRGNYGYTF | TGTGCCAGCAGCCGTCACGACAGGGGTAACTATGGCTACACCTTC
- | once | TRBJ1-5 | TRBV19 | CASSTRGRQPQHF | TGTGCCAGTAGTACCCGGGGGCGTCAGCCCCAGCATTTT
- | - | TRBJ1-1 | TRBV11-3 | CASSLKGVLHTEAFF | TGTGCCAGCAGCTTAAAAGGAGTCCTTCACACTGAAGCTTTCTTT
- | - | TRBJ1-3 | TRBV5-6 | CASSDGGPRRDTIYF | TGTGCCAGCAGCGACGGGGGACCGCGCCGGGACACCATATATTTT
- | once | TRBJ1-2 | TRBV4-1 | CASSQDPTGNYGYTF | TGCGCCAGCAGCCAAGACCCGACAGGAAACTATGGCTACACCTTC
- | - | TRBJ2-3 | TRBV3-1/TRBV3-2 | CASSIYREPPTDTQYF | TGTGCCAGCAGCATCTATCGAGAGCCACCCACAGATACGCAGTATTTT
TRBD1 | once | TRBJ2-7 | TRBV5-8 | CASSYSGTGKDEQYF | TGTGCCAGCAGCTATTCCGGGACAGGGAAGGACGAGCAGTACTTC
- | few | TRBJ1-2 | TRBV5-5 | CASSFGVTSDGYTF | TGTGCCAGCAGCTTTGGGGTTACAAGTGACGGCTACACCTTC
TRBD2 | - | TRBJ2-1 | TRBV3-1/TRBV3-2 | CASSPRTSGVYNEQFF | TGTGCCAGCAGCCCTAGGACTAGCGGGGTCTACAATGAGCAGTTCTTC
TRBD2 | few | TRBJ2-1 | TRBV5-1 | CASSLATSGGYNEQFF | TGCGCCAGCAGCTTGGCCACTAGCGGGGGTTACAATGAGCAGTTCTTC
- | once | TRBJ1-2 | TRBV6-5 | CASSFRERSYGYTF | TGTGCCAGCAGTTTCAGGGAACGGAGCTATGGCTACACCTTC
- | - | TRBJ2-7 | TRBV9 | CASSPEGYSYEQYF | TGTGCCAGCAGCCCCGAGGGATACTCCTACGAGCAGTACTTC
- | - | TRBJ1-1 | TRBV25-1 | CASSDWGTEAFF | TGTGCCAGCAGTGATTGGGGTACTGAAGCTTTCTTT